Listed here is a single T cell receptor (beta chain). As yet, its antigen is unknown. An end of the junction differs from the germline gene, which may be a read error. The sample originates from a study of shared clonotypes between healthy human individuals. Nashville, Tennessee was home to all donors, each a Caucasian adult. Using immunoSEQ multiplex PCR, the repertoire was profiled, and TCRdb retains in-frame clones only, with some absent. The sample holds 1,100,000 or so clones; around 78% are singletons and the top ten take approximately 0.5%. The CDR3 sequence is 14 residues long. Germline assignment: CDR1 SGHAT and CDR2 FQNNGV. Overall study results and limits: Depth of sequencing was expected to influence donor clonotype sharing.

J is TRBJ2-3 and V is TRBV11-2, with 12 bases that match TRBD1. This receptor was identified in a man younger than 30 in good health. Some clones in this sample may be carry-over from other donors' samples. Sequenced input: memory CD4+ T cells from PBMCs. As to subset: CD45RA-negative fraction. CDR3 amino acids: CASSSGQGADTQYF. The CDR3 nucleotides are TGTGCCAGCAGCTCGGGACAGGGGGCAGACACGCAGTATTTT. Using reference TRBV11-2 and TRBJ2-3 for the parts outside the CDR3, the full variable domain is EAGVAQSPRYKIIEKRQSVAFWCNPISGHATLYWYQQILGQGPKLLIQFQNNGVVDDSQLPKDRFSAERLKGVDSTLKIQPAKLEDSAVYLCASSSGQGADTQYFGPGTRLTVL.